This T cell receptor beta chain emerged from a study of PD-1 blockade in classical Hodgkin lymphoma. Background on the study: Administration of nivolumab to patients was at 3 mg/kg intravenously every 2 weeks. General observations from the study: By C4D1, CD4+ diversity increased significantly, especially in complete responders.

About this clone: Its antigen is undetermined.

The time point denotes: cycle 4 day 1 (C4D1), after 6 weeks of nivolumab. Relapses following autologous stem cell transplantation were seen in all patients, with brentuximab vedotin exposure varying. Trimming shortened V by 2 bases and J by 1 base, and 12 bases separated the two germline ends. Germline-derived CDR1 and CDR2 are MNHEY and SVGAGI. This CDR3 contains 15 residues. Here immunoSEQ multiplex PCR was the method, and the copy in TCRdb shows in-frame clones only, minus some. The table includes 64,000 or so clones, around 94% detected once. The TCR comes from a human donor with classical Hodgkin lymphoma. The chain links TRBV6-5 to TRBJ2-7; the D gene could be TRBD1 or TRBD2 (5 bases each). The sample consisted of peripheral blood mononuclear cells (PBMCs), taken before the fourth cycle of nivolumab. CDR3: CASSYAGADSYEQYF. The CDR3 nucleotides are TGTGCCAGCAGTTACGCCGGGGCGGATTCCTACGAGCAGTACTTC.